A selection of T cell receptor beta chains follows, all from one sample in a study of Graves' ophthalmopathy and Graves' hyperthyroidism. TCRdb analysed the multiplex PCR reads with MiXCR anew, one entry per CDR3 protein. There are roughly 700,000 distinct CDR3 sequences in the sample; 40% occur only once, and about 40% lies in the top ten. Sequencing was performed on peripheral blood. The receptors were sampled from an adult man with Graves' ophthalmopathy. Both conserved end residues are part of each CDR3. The order of the fields is clone size, V gene, J gene, CDR3 protein. A clone size is listed for some rows: how often the clone was seen (once, few, many), or a class if it is expanded.

.	TRBV2	TRBJ2-2	CASSSGEWDELFF
.	TRBV7-9	TRBJ1-3	CASSRDRTSTSGNTIYF
few	TRBV28	TRBJ2-5	CASSVARGYQETQYF
.	TRBV2	TRBJ2-7	CASSLAEENEQYF
.	TRBV11-2	TRBJ2-7	CASSVDRFPYEQYF
few	TRBV7-9	TRBJ2-2	CASSWGPMNTGELFF
many	TRBV27	TRBJ2-5	CASSSRGGQETQYF
.	TRBV25-1	TRBJ2-7	CASSLVVGGSYEQYF
once	TRBV7-3	TRBJ2-7	CAPKVTGGGEQYF
.	TRBV7-9	TRBJ1-2	CASSLGGTLYGYTF
many	TRBV19	TRBJ2-2	CASSRDPTNTGELFF
once	TRBV19	TRBJ1-2	CASTPRGNYYGYTF
.	TRBV7-3	TRBJ1-1	CASSLDVGAEAFF
.	TRBV25-1	TRBJ1-5	CAWSVGRSNQPQHF
.	TRBV20-1	TRBJ2-7	CSAREGEPYEQYF
many	TRBV10-3	TRBJ2-5	CAISRSLAGEQETQYF
.	TRBV9	TRBJ2-2	CASSTQPTGELFF
.	TRBV7-9	TRBJ2-6	CASSYRQGDDVLTF
many	TRBV4-3	TRBJ1-2	CASSQTGANYGYTF
many	TRBV19	TRBJ1-6	CASRRQGTNNSPLHF
.	TRBV5-4	TRBJ2-6	CASSLAGGPVGANVLTF
.	TRBV12-3/TRBV12-4	TRBJ1-1	CASSLRTGVRAFF
.	TRBV7-9	TRBJ1-1	CASSPDRAGTEAFF
.	TRBV10-3	TRBJ1-2	CAISGGTGVSNYGYTF
once	TRBV5-1	.	CASSLDGSGNEQFF
.	TRBV7-9	TRBJ2-2	CASSLEPGTPNTGELFF
.	TRBV7-9	TRBJ2-5	CASSPTTSQETQYF
.	TRBV7-9	TRBJ1-3	CASSPPDRANTIYF
.	TRBV5-4	TRBJ1-2	CASSLGQEGVYGYTF
many	TRBV7-9	TRBJ1-5	CASSYGENQPQHF
.	TRBV7-9	TRBJ1-5	CASSFSGFYSNQPQHF
.	TRBV25-1	TRBJ2-7	CASHTSGAYSYEQYF
.	TRBV29-1	TRBJ2-5	CSASTGRAGIKTQYF
.	TRBV29-1	TRBJ2-5	CSVETGAATQYF
.	TRBV12-3/TRBV12-4	TRBJ2-7	CASSLSVQGLGEQYF
.	TRBV5-8	TRBJ1-1	CASMTRFDEAFF
few	TRBV7-8	TRBJ2-5	CASSFSGGQIETQYF
.	TRBV24-1	TRBJ1-5	CASSGPTGRGNQPQHF
.	TRBV7-9	TRBJ2-6	CASSGQGTNVLTF
many	TRBV10-2	TRBJ2-5	CASQKGQQETQYF
many	TRBV10-3	TRBJ1-5	CAISDIEINQPQHF
.	TRBV19	TRBJ2-7	CASRDDGYEQYF
.	TRBV7-9	TRBJ1-1	CASTSMGGGTEAFF
many	TRBV15	TRBJ2-7	CATSRDAARTTYEQYF
.	TRBV20-1	TRBJ1-6	CSARKGFFNNSPLHF
.	TRBV25-1	TRBJ2-2	CASSAKTSTRNTGELFF
.	TRBV20-1	TRBJ2-7	CSAREGLAHEQYF
.	TRBV24-1	TRBJ1-5	CASSWSGDSNQPQHF
many	TRBV2	TRBJ2-6	CASSLTGRNSGANVLTF
once	TRBV7-9	TRBJ1-2	CASSPGQGALYGYTF
few	TRBV7-2	TRBJ1-4	CASSPGGLSEKLFF
few	TRBV10-3	TRBJ2-7	CASRRTGRSSYEQYF
few	TRBV4-3	TRBJ1-4	CASSQGQSTNEKLFF
.	TRBV2	TRBJ1-2	CASSDRESYGYAF
few	TRBV5-1	TRBJ1-4	CASSSGQTNEKLFF
.	TRBV5-1	TRBJ1-3	CASSTGQPRGNTIYF
.	TRBV10-1	TRBJ2-7	CASRTHPLAGLGEQYF
.	TRBV2	TRBJ2-2	CASSEEGGGGAGELFF
.	TRBV9	TRBJ2-7	CASSVGTGTFLNEQYF
once	TRBV15	TRBJ1-4	CATSSSKGQGDEKLFF